The clone carrying this TCR beta chain was detected a few times. Its antigen is unknown. Data came from immunoSEQ multiplex PCR; TCRdb stores just in-frame clones and leaves some out. The sample records about 93,000 clones, over 85% being singletons. The data were taken from a study of T cell responses to AZD1222 COVID-19 vaccine. The CDR3 consists of 14 residues. V was shortened by 1 base and J by 5 bases, with 12 bases between the two germline ends. CDR1 and CDR2 from the germline V gene are SGHRS and YFSETQ. Findings and limits, study-wide: Repertoire sampling happened only post peak T cell response. As reported, nearly half of all spike-specific TCRs target variant regions that are unmutated.

Sequenced material: peripheral blood, taken on day 0 of MenACWY control vaccination. The sequence derives from an adult in good health. The chain couples TRBV5-1 to TRBJ2-5; no clear D. The CDR3 here is CASSLRIGKETQYF. CDR3 nucleotides: TGCGCCAGCAGCTTGAGAATTGGAAAGGAGACCCAGTACTTC.